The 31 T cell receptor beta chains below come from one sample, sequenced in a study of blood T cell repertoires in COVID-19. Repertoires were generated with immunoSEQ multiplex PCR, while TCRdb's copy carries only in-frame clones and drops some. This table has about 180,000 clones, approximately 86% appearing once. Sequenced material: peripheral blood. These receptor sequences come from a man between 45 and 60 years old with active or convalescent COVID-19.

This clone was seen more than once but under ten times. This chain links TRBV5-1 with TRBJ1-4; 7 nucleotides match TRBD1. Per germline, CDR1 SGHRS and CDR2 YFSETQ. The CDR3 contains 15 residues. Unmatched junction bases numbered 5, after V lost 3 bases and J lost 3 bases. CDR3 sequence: CASSYTGVSNEKLFF. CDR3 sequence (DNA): TGCGCCAGCAGCTATACAGGGGTCTCTAATGAAAAACTGTTTTTT.

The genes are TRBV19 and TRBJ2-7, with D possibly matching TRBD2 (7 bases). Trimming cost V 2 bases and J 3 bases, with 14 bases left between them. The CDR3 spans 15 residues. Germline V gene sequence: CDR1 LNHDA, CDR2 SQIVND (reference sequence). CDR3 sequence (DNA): TGTGCCAGTAGTATAAGGGGGGGTCTTGGCTACGAGCAGTACTTC. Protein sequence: CASSIRGGLGYEQYF.

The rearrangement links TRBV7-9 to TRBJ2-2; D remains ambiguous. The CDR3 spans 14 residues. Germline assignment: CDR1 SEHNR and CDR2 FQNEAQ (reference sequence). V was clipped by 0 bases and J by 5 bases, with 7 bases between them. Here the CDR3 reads CASSLAPATGELFF. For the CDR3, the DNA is TGTGCCAGCAGCTTAGCACCAGCGACCGGGGAGCTGTTTTTT.

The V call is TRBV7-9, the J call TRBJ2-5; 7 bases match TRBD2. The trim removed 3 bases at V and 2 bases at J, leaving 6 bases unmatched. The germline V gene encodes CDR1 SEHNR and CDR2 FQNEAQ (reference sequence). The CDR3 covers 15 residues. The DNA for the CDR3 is TGTGCCAGCAGCTTCGTGCCTAGCGGACAAGAGACCCAGTACTTC. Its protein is CASSFVPSGQETQYF.

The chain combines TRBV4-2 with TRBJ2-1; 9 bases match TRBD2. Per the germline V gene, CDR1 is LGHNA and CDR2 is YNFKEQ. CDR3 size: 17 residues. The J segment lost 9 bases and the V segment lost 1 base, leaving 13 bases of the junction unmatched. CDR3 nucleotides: TGTGCCAGCAGCCAAGTTGTGAAGCGGGGGGTAGTGCCTGAGCAGTTCTTC. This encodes CASSQVVKRGVVPEQFF.

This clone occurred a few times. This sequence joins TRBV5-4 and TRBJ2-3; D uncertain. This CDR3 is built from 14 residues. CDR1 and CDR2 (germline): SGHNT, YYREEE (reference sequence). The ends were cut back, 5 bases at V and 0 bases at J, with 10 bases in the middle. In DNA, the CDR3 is TGTGCCAGCAGGTCAGGCCGAAGCACAGATACGCAGTATTTT. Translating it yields CASRSGRSTDTQYF.

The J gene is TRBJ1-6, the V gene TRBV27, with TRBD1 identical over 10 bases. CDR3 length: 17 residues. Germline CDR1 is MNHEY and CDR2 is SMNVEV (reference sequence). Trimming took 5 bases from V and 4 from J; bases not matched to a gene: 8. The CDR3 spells CASSRGQGKFYNSPLHF. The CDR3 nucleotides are TGTGCCAGCAGTAGGGGACAGGGGAAATTTTATAATTCACCCCTCCACTTT.

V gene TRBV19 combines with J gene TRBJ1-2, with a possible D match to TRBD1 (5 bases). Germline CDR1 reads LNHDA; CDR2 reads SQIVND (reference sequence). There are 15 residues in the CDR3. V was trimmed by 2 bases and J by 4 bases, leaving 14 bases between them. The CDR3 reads CASSISRRDSYGYTF. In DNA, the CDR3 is TGTGCCAGTAGTATATCGCGCAGGGATTCCTATGGCTACACCTTC.

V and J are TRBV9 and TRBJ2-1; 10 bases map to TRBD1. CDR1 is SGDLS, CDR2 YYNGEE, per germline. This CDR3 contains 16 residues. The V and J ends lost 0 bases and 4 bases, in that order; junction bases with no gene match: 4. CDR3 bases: TGTGCCAGCAGCGTAGTCGACAGGGGGCTTTACAATGAGCAGTTCTTC. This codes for CASSVVDRGLYNEQFF.

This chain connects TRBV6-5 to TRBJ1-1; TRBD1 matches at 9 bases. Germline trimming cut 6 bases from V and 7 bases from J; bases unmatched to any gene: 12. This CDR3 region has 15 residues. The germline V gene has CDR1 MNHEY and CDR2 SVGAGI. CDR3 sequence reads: CASSRPPTGGGEAFF. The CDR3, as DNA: TGTGCCAGCAGCCGTCCCCCCACAGGGGGCGGTGAAGCTTTCTTT.

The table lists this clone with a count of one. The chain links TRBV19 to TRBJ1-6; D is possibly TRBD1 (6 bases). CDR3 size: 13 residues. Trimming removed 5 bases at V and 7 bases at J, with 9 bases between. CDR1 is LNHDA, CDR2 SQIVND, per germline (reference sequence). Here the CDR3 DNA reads TGTGCCAGTAGTGTGCAGGGGAATTCACCCCTCCACTTT. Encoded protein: CASSVQGNSPLHF.

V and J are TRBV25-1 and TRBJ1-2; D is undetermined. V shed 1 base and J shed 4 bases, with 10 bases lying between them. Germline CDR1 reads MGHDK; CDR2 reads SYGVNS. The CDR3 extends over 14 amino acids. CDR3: CASSEWEGSYGYTF. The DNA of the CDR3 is TGTGCCAGCAGTGAATGGGAGGGATCCTATGGCTACACCTTC.

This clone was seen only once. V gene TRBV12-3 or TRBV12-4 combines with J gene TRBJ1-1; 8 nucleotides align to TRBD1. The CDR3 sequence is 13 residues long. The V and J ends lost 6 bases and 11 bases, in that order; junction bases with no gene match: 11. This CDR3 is CASRIQGAYYAFF. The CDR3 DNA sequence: TGTGCCAGCAGGATTCAGGGGGCGTATTACGCTTTCTTT.

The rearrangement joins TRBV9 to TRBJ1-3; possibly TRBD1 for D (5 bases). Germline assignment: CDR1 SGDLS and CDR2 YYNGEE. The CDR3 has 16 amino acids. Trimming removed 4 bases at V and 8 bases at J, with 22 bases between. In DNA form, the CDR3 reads TGTGCCAGCAGCCCCCGGGACTTGTCCGGTGGGGACACCATATATTTT. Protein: CASSPRDLSGGDTIYF.

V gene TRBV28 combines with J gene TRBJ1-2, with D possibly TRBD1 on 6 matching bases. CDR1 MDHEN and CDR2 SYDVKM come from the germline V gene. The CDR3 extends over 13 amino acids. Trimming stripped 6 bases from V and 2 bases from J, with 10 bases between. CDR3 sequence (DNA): TGTGCCAGCAGAGCGACAGGAAACTATGGCTACACCTTC. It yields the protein CASRATGNYGYTF.

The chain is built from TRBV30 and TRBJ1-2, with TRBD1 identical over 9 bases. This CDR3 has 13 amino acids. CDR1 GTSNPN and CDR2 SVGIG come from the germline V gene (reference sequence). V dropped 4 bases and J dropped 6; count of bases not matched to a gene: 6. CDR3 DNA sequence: TGTGCCTGGACTTGGGACAGGGACAATGGCTACACCTTC. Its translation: CAWTWDRDNGYTF.

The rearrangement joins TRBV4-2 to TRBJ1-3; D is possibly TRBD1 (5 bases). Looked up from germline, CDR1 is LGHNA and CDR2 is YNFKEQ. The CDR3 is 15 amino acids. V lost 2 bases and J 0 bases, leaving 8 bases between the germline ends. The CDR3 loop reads CASSQTGASGNTIYF. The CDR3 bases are TGTGCCAGCAGCCAAACAGGAGCCTCTGGAAACACCATATATTTT.

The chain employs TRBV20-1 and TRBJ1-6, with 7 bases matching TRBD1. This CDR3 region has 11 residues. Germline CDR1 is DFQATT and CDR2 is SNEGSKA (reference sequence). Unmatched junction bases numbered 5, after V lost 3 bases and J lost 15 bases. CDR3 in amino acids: CSASDRVLLHF. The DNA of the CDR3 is TGCAGTGCTAGCGACAGGGTGCTCCTCCACTTT.

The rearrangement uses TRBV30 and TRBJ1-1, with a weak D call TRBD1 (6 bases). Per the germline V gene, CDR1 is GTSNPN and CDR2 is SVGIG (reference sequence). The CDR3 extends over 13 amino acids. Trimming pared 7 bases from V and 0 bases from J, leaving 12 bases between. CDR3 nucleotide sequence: TGTGCCTCGGACAGACCATTGAACACTGAAGCTTTCTTT. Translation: CASDRPLNTEAFF.

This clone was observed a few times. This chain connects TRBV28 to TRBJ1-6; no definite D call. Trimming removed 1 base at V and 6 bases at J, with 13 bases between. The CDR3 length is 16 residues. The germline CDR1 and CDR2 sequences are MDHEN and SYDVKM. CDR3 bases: TGTGCCAGCAGTTTATACAGCTTATACCTTAATTCACCCCTCCACTTT. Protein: CASSLYSLYLNSPLHF.

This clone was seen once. In DNA, the CDR3 is TGTGCCAGCAGTCAGGTGGGCTACACCTTC. This codes for CASSQVGYTF. The chain employs TRBV28 and TRBJ1-2; D unresolved. Per the germline V gene, CDR1 is MDHEN and CDR2 is SYDVKM. The CDR3 spans 10 residues. V was pared by 5 bases and J by 8 bases, with 6 bases between.

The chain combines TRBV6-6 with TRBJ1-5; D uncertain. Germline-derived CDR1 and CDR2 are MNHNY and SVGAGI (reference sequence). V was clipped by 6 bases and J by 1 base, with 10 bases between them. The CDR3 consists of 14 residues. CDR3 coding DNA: TGTGCCAGCAGCAAGCGGGAGAGCAATCAGCCCCAGCATTTT. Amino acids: CASSKRESNQPQHF.

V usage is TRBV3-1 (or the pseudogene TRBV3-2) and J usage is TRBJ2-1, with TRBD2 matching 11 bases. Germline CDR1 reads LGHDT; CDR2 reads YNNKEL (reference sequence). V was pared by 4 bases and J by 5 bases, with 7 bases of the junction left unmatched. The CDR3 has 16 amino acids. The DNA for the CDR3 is TGTGCCAGCAGCCGCCAGACTAGCGGGACCCACAATGAGCAGTTCTTC. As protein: CASSRQTSGTHNEQFF.

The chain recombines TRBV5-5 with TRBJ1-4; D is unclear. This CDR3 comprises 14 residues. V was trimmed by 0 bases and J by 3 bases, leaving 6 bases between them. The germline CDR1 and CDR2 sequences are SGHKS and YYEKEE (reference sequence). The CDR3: CASSLVTSNEKLFF. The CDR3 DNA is TGTGCCAGCAGCTTGGTGACTTCTAATGAAAAACTGTTTTTT.

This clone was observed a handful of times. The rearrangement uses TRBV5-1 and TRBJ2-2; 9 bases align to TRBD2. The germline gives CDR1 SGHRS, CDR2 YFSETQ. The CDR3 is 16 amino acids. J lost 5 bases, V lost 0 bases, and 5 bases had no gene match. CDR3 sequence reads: CASSLEGLARTGELFF. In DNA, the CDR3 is TGCGCCAGCAGCTTGGAAGGACTAGCGAGAACCGGGGAGCTGTTTTTT.

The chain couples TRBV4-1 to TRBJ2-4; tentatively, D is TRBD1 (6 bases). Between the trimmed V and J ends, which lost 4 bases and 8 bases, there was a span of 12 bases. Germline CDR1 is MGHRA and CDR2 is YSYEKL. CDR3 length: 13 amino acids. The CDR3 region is CASSRQEFDIQYF. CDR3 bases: TGCGCCAGCAGCCGACAGGAGTTTGACATTCAGTACTTC.

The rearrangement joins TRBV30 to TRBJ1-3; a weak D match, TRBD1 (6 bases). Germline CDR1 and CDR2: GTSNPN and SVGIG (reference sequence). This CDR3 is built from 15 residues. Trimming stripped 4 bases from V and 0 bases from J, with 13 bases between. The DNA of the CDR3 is TGTGCCTGGACAGGGGAAGGGAGCTCTGGAAACACCATATATTTT. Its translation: CAWTGEGSSGNTIYF.

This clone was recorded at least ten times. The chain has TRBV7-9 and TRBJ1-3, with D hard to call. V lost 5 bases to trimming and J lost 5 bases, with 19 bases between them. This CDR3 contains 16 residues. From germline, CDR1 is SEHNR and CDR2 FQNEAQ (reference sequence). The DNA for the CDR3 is TGTGCCAGCAGCCCTCCGTTCAGGATAGGAAGAAACACCATATATTTT. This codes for CASSPPFRIGRNTIYF.

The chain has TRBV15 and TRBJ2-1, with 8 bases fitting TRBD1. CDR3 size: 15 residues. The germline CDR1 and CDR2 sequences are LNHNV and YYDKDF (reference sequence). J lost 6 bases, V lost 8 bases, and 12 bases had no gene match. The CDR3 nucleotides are TGTGCCACCCAAAGAGGGGACAGGCCCCCCAATGAGCAGTTCTTC. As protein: CATQRGDRPPNEQFF.

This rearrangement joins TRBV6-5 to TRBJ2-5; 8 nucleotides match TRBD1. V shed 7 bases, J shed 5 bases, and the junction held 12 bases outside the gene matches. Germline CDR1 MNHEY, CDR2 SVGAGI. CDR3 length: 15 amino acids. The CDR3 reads CASTPRTGSGETQYF. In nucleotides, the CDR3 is TGTGCCAGCACGCCACGGACAGGGAGCGGGGAGACCCAGTACTTC.

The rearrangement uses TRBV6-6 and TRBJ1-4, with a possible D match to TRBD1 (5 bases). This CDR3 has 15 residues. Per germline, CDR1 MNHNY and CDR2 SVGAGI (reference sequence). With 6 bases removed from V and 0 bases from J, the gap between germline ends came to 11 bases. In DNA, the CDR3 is TGTGCCAGCAGCCCGGCGGGGGCAACTAATGAAAAACTGTTTTTT. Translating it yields CASSPAGATNEKLFF.